This TCR beta chain stems from a study of blood T cell repertoires in COVID-19. As processed by the authors: Scientists estimated how many nucleated cells there were by amplifying reference gene primers. This table comes from immunoSEQ multiplex PCR, and its TCRdb copy is limited to in-frame clones, with some not included. That table gives V, J and clone size, and the DNA gave D and trimming. The sample lists about 400,000 clones; approximately 86% were seen once. The sequenced sample was peripheral blood. The TCR originated in a human donor in a cohort sampled during active COVID-19.

CDR3 sequence reads: CSVGRSMNTEAFF. The CDR3, as DNA: TGCAGCGTTGGTCGTAGCATGAACACTGAAGCTTTCTTT. The chain employs TRBV29-1 and TRBJ1-1; no clear D gene. Trimming cost V 4 bases and J 0 bases, with 9 bases left between them. CDR1 and CDR2 from the germline V gene are SQVTM and ANQGSEA. This CDR3 comprises 13 residues.